Below are 26 T cell receptor beta chains sequenced from a single sample in a study of identical twins. MiXCR, applied by TCRdb to the 5' RACE reads, yields one record per CDR3 protein. Among more than 1.5 million distinct CDR3 sequences listed, around a third were seen once. Sequenced input: cord blood. These receptor sequences come from a newborn girl in good health.

This clonotype has a handful of counts. The chain uses TRBV27 and TRBJ2-7, with D hard to call. Per the germline V gene, CDR1 is MNHEY and CDR2 is SMNVEV (reference sequence). CDR3 length: 11 residues. Trimming cost V 7 bases and J 3 bases, with 7 bases left between them. The chain's CDR3 is CASMDGYEQYF. CDR3 coding DNA: TGTGCCAGCATGGACGGCTACGAGCAGTACTTC.

This clonotype appeared a few times. This sequence joins TRBV21-1 and TRBJ2-1; TRBD1 is taken as the D call from the table, unchecked against the DNA. TRBV21-1 is a listed pseudogene. CDR3 length: 17 amino acids. The CDR3 nucleotides are TGTGCCAGCAGCTTCCGGGACAGGGTTGGCTCCTACAATGAGCAGTTCTTC. Translating it yields CASSFRDRVGSYNEQFF.

The chain combines TRBV28 with TRBJ2-6; D gene uncertain. The CDR3 contains 18 residues. The germline V gene has CDR1 MDHEN and CDR2 SYDVKM. Between the trimmed V and J ends, which lost 5 bases and 0 bases, there was a span of 17 bases. The CDR3 region is CASSPGFLGPSGANVLTF. Written as DNA, the CDR3 is TGTGCCAGCAGTCCCGGATTCCTAGGGCCCTCTGGGGCCAACGTCCTGACTTTC.

This clonotype was found a few times. The V gene is TRBV6-1, the J gene TRBJ2-5; maybe TRBD2 (6 bases). The germline gives CDR1 MNHNS, CDR2 SASEGT. Trimming left V 7 bases short and J 5 bases short, with 14 bases between. This CDR3 spans 13 amino acids. CDR3 coding DNA: TGTGCCAGCAATGGTGGAGGGCCCGAGACCCAGTACTTC. Protein sequence: CASNGGGPETQYF.

This chain uses TRBV4-1 with TRBJ2-4; D gene uncertain. TRBJ2-5 matches the DNA end more closely, so the J call is doubtful. Germline CDR1 reads MGHRA; CDR2 reads YSYEKL. The CDR3 contains 14 residues. Here the CDR3 DNA reads TGCGCCAGCAGCCAAGTGGGCTTAGGGGAGACCCAGTACTTC. This codes for CASSQVGLGETQYF.

A few counts support this clonotype. The chain uses TRBV18 and TRBJ1-5; D gene ambiguous. Germline CDR1 KGHSH, CDR2 LQKENI. V was trimmed by 2 bases and J by 5 bases, leaving 10 bases between them. CDR3 length: 14 amino acids. The DNA for the CDR3 is TGTGCCAGCTCACCATGGGCAGGTGATCAGCCCCAGCATTTT. Residues: CASSPWAGDQPQHF.

A few counts support this clonotype. A much larger clone is a single base away; this may be a read error. The chain combines TRBV12-3 or TRBV12-4 with TRBJ2-1; no firm D call. TRBJ2-7 matches the DNA end more closely, so the J call is doubtful. The CDR3 spans 11 residues. The CDR3 DNA reads TGTGCCAGCAGTTATCACAATGAGCAGTACTTC. It codes for CASSYHNEQYF.

The genes are TRBV10-3 and TRBJ2-1; D is unclear. The end of the DNA fits TRBJ2-7 better, so the J call may be wrong. The CDR3 has 12 residues. Germline CDR1 ENHRY, CDR2 SYGVKD. Written as DNA, the CDR3 is TGTGCCATCAGTGACAACTACAATGAGCAGTACTTC. The encoded protein is CAISDNYNEQYF.

This clonotype has a single count. At one end, the junction sequence differs from germline, possibly due to a read error. The V call is TRBV2, the J call TRBJ1-2; possibly TRBD1 for D (6 bases). Germline-derived CDR1 and CDR2 are SNHLY and FYNNEI. The CDR3 is 14 residues long. The CDR3 protein is CTSSNRDNSYGYTF. DNA for the CDR3: TGTACCAGCAGTAATCGGGACAACTCCTATGGCTACACCTTC.

J is TRBJ2-3 and V is TRBV7-9; no definite D call. CDR3 size: 18 residues. Trimming removed 5 bases at V and 3 bases at J, with 24 bases between. Germline CDR1 reads SEHNR; CDR2 reads FQNEAQ (reference sequence). The CDR3 DNA sequence: TGTGCCAGCAGCGCTCCAGCTAGACGACGGACGATGACAGATACGCAGTATTTT. This gives the protein CASSAPARRRTMTDTQYF.

V usage is TRBV30 and J usage is TRBJ2-3; tentative D call: TRBD2 (6 bases). Germline CDR1 reads GTSNPN; CDR2 reads SVGIG (reference sequence). The CDR3 extends over 14 amino acids. Between the trimmed V and J ends, which lost 4 bases and 0 bases, there was a span of 11 bases. CDR3: CAWTVGGSTDTQYF. In nucleotides, the CDR3 is TGTGCCTGGACCGTCGGGGGAAGCACAGATACGCAGTATTTT.

V usage is TRBV12-3 or TRBV12-4 and J usage is TRBJ2-4; D remains ambiguous. V dropped 5 bases and J dropped 1 base, with 9 bases sitting between them. This CDR3 spans 14 amino acids. CDR3 sequence: CASSLIGAKNIQYF. Written as DNA, the CDR3 is TGTGCCAGCAGTCTAATAGGGGCCAAAAACATTCAGTACTTC.

The chain couples TRBV27 to TRBJ2-2; a possible D gene is TRBD2 (5 bases). Looked up from germline, CDR1 is MNHEY and CDR2 is SMNVEV (reference sequence). The CDR3 runs 16 residues. Between the trimmed V and J ends, which lost 2 bases and 3 bases, there was a span of 13 bases. CDR3 bases: TGTGCCAGCAGTTTAAAGGTTGACTATTACACCGGGGAGCTGTTTTTT. Translation: CASSLKVDYYTGELFF.

The chain couples TRBV14 to TRBJ1-6; no firm D call. Germline V CDR1 and CDR2: SGHDN, FVKESK. V lost 0 bases and J 7 bases, leaving 7 bases between the germline ends. This CDR3 region has 14 residues. The CDR3 sequence is CASSQDWLNSPLHF. The CDR3 DNA follows: TGTGCCAGCAGCCAAGATTGGCTCAATTCACCCCTCCACTTT.

The chain combines TRBV28 with TRBJ1-6, with TRBD1 matching over 9 bases. V lost 0 bases and J lost 10; bases outside the gene matches: 10. CDR3 size: 17 residues. Germline V lookup: CDR1 MDHEN, CDR2 SYDVKM. As DNA, the CDR3 is TGTGCCAGCAGTTTATGGTCGGGACAGGGTCGGGACTCACCCCTCCACTTT. Translating gives CASSLWSGQGRDSPLHF.

The chain is built from TRBV28 and TRBJ2-2; 10 bases agree with TRBD2. The CDR3 extends over 15 amino acids. Looked up from germline, CDR1 is MDHEN and CDR2 is SYDVKM. The V and J ends lost 6 bases and 4 bases, in that order; junction bases with no gene match: 5. CDR3 sequence (DNA): TGTGCCAGCAGCGATAGCGGGAGGCGCACCGGGGAGCTGTTTTTT. Protein sequence: CASSDSGRRTGELFF.

The chain carries TRBV4-1 and TRBJ2-7; D ambiguous. Germline V gives CDR1 MGHRA, CDR2 YSYEKL. CDR3 length equals 15 residues. V was cut by 0 bases and J by 0 bases, with 9 bases left in between. CDR3 loop: CASSQDLAPSYEQYF. The CDR3, as DNA: TGCGCCAGCAGCCAAGACTTGGCACCCTCCTACGAGCAGTACTTC.

V usage is TRBV29-1 and J usage is TRBJ1-5; D remains ambiguous. This CDR3 has 15 residues. Deletions cut 7 bases from V and 0 bases from J, with 16 bases between. Germline values: CDR1 SQVTM, CDR2 ANQGSEA. CDR3 DNA sequence: TGCAGCGCTGCCTTTGAAGGGTTTAGCAATCAGCCCCAGCATTTT. Translated, it gives CSAAFEGFSNQPQHF.

The chain has TRBV20-1 and TRBJ1-1; D unresolved. V lost 3 bases and J lost 1, with 12 bases in between. The germline V gene has CDR1 DFQATT and CDR2 SNEGSKA (reference sequence). The CDR3 extends over 14 amino acids. In DNA, the CDR3 is TGCAGTGCTAGGCCACAGACTTGGAACACTGAAGCTTTCTTT. As protein: CSARPQTWNTEAFF.

For this clonotype: Sequence at one end of the junction differs from germline and may be a read error. The chain links TRBV12-3 or TRBV12-4 to TRBJ1-2; D is unclear. The CDR3 length is 16 residues. CDR3 bases: TGTGCCGGCAGTCCAGGACTGGGGAGAGCTAACTATGGCTACACCTTC. It codes for CAGSPGLGRANYGYTF.

This clonotype was seen a single time. The rearrangement uses TRBV6-6 and TRBJ1-5; D may be TRBD1 (5 bases). Germline lookup yields CDR1 MNHNY and CDR2 SVGAGI (reference sequence). The ends were cut back, 0 bases at V and 5 bases at J, with 11 bases in the middle. The CDR3 covers 15 residues. The DNA for the CDR3 is TGTGCCAGCAGTTACTCGACCAGGGATTATCAGCCCCAGCATTTT. Translated: CASSYSTRDYQPQHF.

This clonotype showed up many times. The chain uses TRBV12-3 or TRBV12-4 and TRBJ2-1, with a tentative D call TRBD1 (5 bases). Trimming left V 3 bases short and J 5 bases short, with 8 bases between. The length of the CDR3 is 13 residues. In DNA, the CDR3 is TGTGCCAGCAGTTTCAGGGCCCACAATGAGCAGTTCTTC. Its translation is CASSFRAHNEQFF.

This clonotype turned up a few times. The J gene is TRBJ2-3, the V gene TRBV7-9; 7 nucleotides line up with TRBD1. CDR3 length: 17 amino acids. Trimming at V came to 5 bases and at J to 2 bases, leaving 13 bases not matched to a gene. From germline, CDR1 is SEHNR and CDR2 FQNEAQ (reference sequence). The DNA of the CDR3 is TGTGCCAGCAGCCGAGGCCGACAGGGCCCTTTCACAGATACGCAGTATTTT. The encoded protein is CASSRGRQGPFTDTQYF. The variable domain in full, completed from reference TRBV7-9 and TRBJ2-3, reads DTGVSQNPRHKITKRGQNVTFRCDPISEHNRLYWYRQTLGQGPEFLTYFQNEAQLEKSRLLSDRFSAERPKGSFSTLEIQRTEQGDSAMYLCASSRGRQGPFTDTQYFGPGTRLTVL.

The chain is built from TRBV5-5 and TRBJ2-3, with D possibly matching TRBD1 (8 bases). Germline-derived CDR1 and CDR2 are SGHKS and YYEKEE (reference sequence). The CDR3 extends over 17 amino acids. V was clipped by 3 bases and J by 0 bases, with 17 bases between them. The chain's CDR3 is CASSYKTGEGSTDTQYF. CDR3 DNA sequence: TGTGCCAGCAGCTACAAGACAGGGGAGGGGAGCACAGATACGCAGTATTTT.

The rearrangement uses TRBV5-5 and TRBJ1-6; D remains ambiguous. The CDR3 extends over 16 amino acids. Germline lookup yields CDR1 SGHKS and CDR2 YYEKEE (reference sequence). The V gene lost 3 bases and the J gene lost 4 bases, with 14 bases spanning the gap. This chain's CDR3 is CASSSVLKGYNSPLHF. CDR3 bases: TGTGCCAGCAGCTCCGTACTCAAGGGATATAATTCACCCCTCCACTTT.

This sequence joins TRBV2 and TRBJ1-5; tentatively, D is TRBD1 (5 bases). Trimming pared 4 bases from V and 0 bases from J, leaving 13 bases between. The CDR3 sequence is 16 residues long. Germline assignment: CDR1 SNHLY and CDR2 FYNNEI. The CDR3 DNA follows: TGTGCCAGCAGTGCAGAGGGACTCTATAGCAATCAGCCCCAGCATTTT. This translates into CASSAEGLYSNQPQHF.